This T cell receptor (beta chain) was identified during a study of T-cell memory formation after mild COVID-19. TCRdb re-derived calls from the 5' RACE reads in MiXCR, one entry per CDR3 protein. Of about 250,000 distinct CDR3 sequences in the sample, 15% were seen once. This CDR3 is built from 13 residues. CDR1 is MNHEY and CDR2 is SVGAGI in the germline V gene. J gave up 7 bases and V 3 bases, and 5 bases lay outside the gene matches. This clonotype was obtained from an adult woman who had mild COVID-19 (a few samples of this study predate the infection). Cell type and time point are not known. Specimen: PBMCs or a T cell subset sorted from them (not recorded which). The chain is built from TRBV6-5 and TRBJ2-5; TRBD2 matches 7 bases. In nucleotides, the CDR3 is TGTGCCAGCAGTTATCGGCGCGGGGGGACCCAGTACTTC. Translation: CASSYRRGGTQYF.